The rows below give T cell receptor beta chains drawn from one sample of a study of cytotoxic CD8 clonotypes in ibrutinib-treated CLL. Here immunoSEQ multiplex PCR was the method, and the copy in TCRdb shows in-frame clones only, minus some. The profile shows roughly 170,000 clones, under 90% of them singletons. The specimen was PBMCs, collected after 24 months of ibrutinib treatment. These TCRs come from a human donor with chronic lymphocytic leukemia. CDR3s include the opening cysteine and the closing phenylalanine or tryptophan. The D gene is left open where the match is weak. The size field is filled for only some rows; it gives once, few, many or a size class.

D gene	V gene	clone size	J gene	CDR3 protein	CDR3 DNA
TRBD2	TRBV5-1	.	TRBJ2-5	CASRRDGGVETQYF	TGCGCCAGCAGGCGAGACGGGGGGGTAGAGACCCAGTACTTC
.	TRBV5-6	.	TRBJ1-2	CASSLRGNYGYTF	TGTGCCAGCAGCTTAAGGGGAAACTATGGCTACACCTTC
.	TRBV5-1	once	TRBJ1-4	CASSLAATNEKLFF	TGCGCCAGCAGCTTGGCCGCAACTAATGAAAAACTGTTTTTT
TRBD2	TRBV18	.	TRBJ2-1	CASSPGLAGVTEQFF	TGTGCCAGCTCACCGGGACTAGCGGGAGTAACGGAGCAGTTCTTC
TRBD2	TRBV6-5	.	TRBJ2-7	CASSYSAGTSYEQYF	TGTGCCAGCAGTTACTCAGCGGGGACCTCCTACGAGCAGTACTTC
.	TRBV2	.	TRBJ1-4	CASSSGVYEKLFF	TGTGCCAGCAGTTCAGGGGTCTATGAAAAACTGTTTTTT
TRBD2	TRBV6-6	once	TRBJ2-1	CASSPRTSGNEQFF	TGTGCCAGCAGTCCCAGGACTAGCGGCAATGAGCAGTTCTTC
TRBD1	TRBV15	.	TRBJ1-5	CATSRDSLGQGWGRNQPQHF	TGTGCCACCAGCAGAGATTCCCTAGGACAGGGGTGGGGTCGCAATCAGCCCCAGCATTTT
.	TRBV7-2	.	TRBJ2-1	CASSPSGKGYNEQFF	TGTGCCAGCAGCCCATCCGGGAAGGGCTACAATGAGCAGTTCTTC
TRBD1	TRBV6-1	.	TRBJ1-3	CASSTTGGDNTIYF	TGTGCCAGCAGTACCACAGGGGGCGATAACACCATATATTTT
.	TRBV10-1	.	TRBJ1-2	CASSGPGGYGYTF	TGCGCCAGCAGTGGCCCCGGGGGCTATGGCTACACCTTC
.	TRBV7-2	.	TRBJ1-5	CASSLWGDQPQHF	TGTGCCAGCAGCTTATGGGGGGATCAGCCCCAGCATTTT
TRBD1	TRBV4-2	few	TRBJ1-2	CASSQESTGQYGYTF	TGTGCCAGCAGCCAAGAGTCGACAGGGCAATATGGCTACACCTTC